Only a few counts were recorded for the clone carrying this T cell receptor (beta chain). No antigen is known for it. Libraries were made from TCR beta cDNA, and they carried unique molecular identifiers. Roughly 500,000 cDNA molecules were obtained from approximately 0.91 to 9.4 million T cells. TCRdb independently ran MiXCR on the PCR reads; one entry per CDR3 protein. Here the sample spans 700,000 to 800,000 distinct CDR3 sequences, around 27% being singletons. This record belongs to a study of post-analysis software for immune sequencing data. Study in general: Several disease courses (relapsing-remitting, secondary progressive and progressive-relapsing) of multiple sclerosis were included. Study-level results: Five TRBV segments, including TRBV5-6, TRBV5-1 and TRBV20-1, were more frequent in patients than controls. Compared with controls, patients showed significantly lower normalized Chao1 diversity.

Germline CDR1 and CDR2: SQVTM and ANQGSEA. CDR3 length: 17 amino acids. The V gene end was trimmed by 7 bases and the J gene end by 4 bases; junction bases not matched to a gene: 15. The TCR originated in a girl aged 10-17 years with multiple sclerosis. Sequenced sample: blood. The chain links TRBV29-1 to TRBJ2-1; 11 positions agree with TRBD2. CDR3 residues: CSATGTSGSRSYNEQFF. CDR3 DNA sequence: TGCAGCGCTACCGGGACTAGCGGCAGTCGGTCTTACAATGAGCAGTTCTTC.